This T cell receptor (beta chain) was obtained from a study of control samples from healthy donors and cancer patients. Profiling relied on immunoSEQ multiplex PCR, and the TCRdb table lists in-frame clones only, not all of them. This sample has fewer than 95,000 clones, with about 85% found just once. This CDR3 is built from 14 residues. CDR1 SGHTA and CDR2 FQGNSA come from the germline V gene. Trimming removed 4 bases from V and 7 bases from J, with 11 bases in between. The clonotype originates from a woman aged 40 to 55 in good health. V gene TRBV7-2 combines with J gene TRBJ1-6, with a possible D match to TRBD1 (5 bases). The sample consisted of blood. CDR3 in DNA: TGTGCCAGCAGCTCGGACACGGCGAATTCACCCCTCCACTTT. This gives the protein CASSSDTANSPLHF.